A single sample gave rise to the 5 T cell receptor beta chains below, sequenced in a study of blood T cell repertoires in COVID-19. The protocol was immunoSEQ multiplex PCR, while the TCRdb copy is restricted to in-frame clones and leaves out a portion. Of roughly 170,000 clones listed, approximately 87% are singletons. The sample comprised peripheral blood. Source of these receptors: a woman between 18 and 29 years old who had recovered from COVID-19.

This rearrangement joins TRBV5-5 to TRBJ2-7, with D perhaps matching TRBD1 (7 bases). The CDR3 is 14 amino acids. V shed 4 bases and J shed 6 bases, with 17 bases lying between them. In germline, CDR1 is SGHKS, CDR2 YYEKEE (reference sequence). CDR3 region: CASSGGQVGGEQYF. The CDR3 bases are TGTGCCAGCAGCGGCGGACAGGTCGGGGGCGAGCAGTACTTC.

J is TRBJ1-5 and V is TRBV5-5; D is undetermined. The germline V gene encodes CDR1 SGHKS and CDR2 YYEKEE (reference sequence). V dropped 4 bases and J dropped 0 bases, with 14 bases sitting between them. The CDR3 has 16 residues. CDR3 DNA: TGTGCCAGCAGCGAATTACCCGGTTATAGCAATCAGCCCCAGCATTTT. This encodes CASSELPGYSNQPQHF.

V gene TRBV5-6 combines with J gene TRBJ1-6; D is ambiguous. V was shortened by 2 bases and J by 2 bases, with 11 bases between the two germline ends. The germline CDR1 and CDR2 sequences are SGHDT and YYEEEE. The CDR3 sequence is 16 residues long. DNA of the CDR3: TGTGCCAGCAGCTTTGGAGGGAGTACCTATAATTCACCCCTCCACTTT. Amino acid sequence: CASSFGGSTYNSPLHF.

The chain combines TRBV13 with TRBJ1-2; 9 bases are a match to TRBD1. Germline CDR1 PRHDT, CDR2 FYEKMQ (reference sequence). This CDR3 is built from 15 residues. Losses at the gene ends were 2 bases for V and 5 bases for J; bases not matched to a gene: 6. CDR3 nucleotides: TGTGCCAGCAGCTTAAGGACAGGGGAGGAATATGGCTACACCTTC. Translation: CASSLRTGEEYGYTF.

This clone was seen a handful of times. The CDR3 region is CASSENRYEQYF. CDR3 DNA: TGTGCCAGCAGTGAGAACCGGTACGAGCAGTACTTC. V is TRBV2 and J is TRBJ2-7; D uncertain. The germline gives CDR1 SNHLY, CDR2 FYNNEI. The CDR3 has 12 amino acids. Deletions cut 3 bases from V and 4 bases from J, with 7 bases between.